A selection of T cell receptor beta chains follows, all from one sample in a study of CD8 T cells in Susac syndrome. TCRdb redid the calling of the immunoSEQ multiplex PCR reads with MiXCR, one entry per CDR3 protein. The sample contains some 300,000 distinct CDR3 sequences, roughly 85% of which appear only once. Sequencing was done on a sample of CD8+ T cells from PBMCs. All receptors come from a human donor with multiple sclerosis. The CDR3 runs from the conserved cysteine through the conserved F or W. The order of the fields is J gene, D gene, V gene, clone size, CDR3 DNA, CDR3 protein. The D gene is left open where the match is weak. Not all rows give a size; the values are once, few, many and, for expanded clones, a class.

J: TRBJ2-5; D: TRBD1; V: TRBV20-1; size: few; DNA: TGCAGTGCTAGAGATATATCCGACAGGGGGAAGACCCAGTACTTC; CDR3: CSARDISDRGKTQYF
J: TRBJ2-3; D: .; V: TRBV4-3; size: .; DNA: TGCGCCAGCAGCCAAGTTTACGGGGTGACAGATACGCAGTATTTT; CDR3: CASSQVYGVTDTQYF
J: TRBJ1-1; D: .; V: TRBV28; size: few; DNA: TGTGCCAGCAGCGACCCCCAGAGGCCGAACACTGAAGCTTTCTTT; CDR3: CASSDPQRPNTEAFF
J: TRBJ1-1; D: TRBD1; V: TRBV9; size: .; DNA: TGTGCCAGCAGCGCCGGACAGGGGGCGAACACTGAAGCTTTCTTT; CDR3: CASSAGQGANTEAFF
J: TRBJ1-2; D: .; V: TRBV7-9; size: .; DNA: TGTGCCAGCAGCTGGGCTATCTCTGACTATGGCTACACCTTC; CDR3: CASSWAISDYGYTF
J: TRBJ2-1; D: .; V: TRBV27; size: once; DNA: TGTGCCAGCAGTTTAGCGGCCACCCCCTACAATGAGCAGTTCTTC; CDR3: CASSLAATPYNEQFF
J: TRBJ2-1; D: .; V: TRBV4-3; size: .; DNA: TGCGCCAGCAGCCAAGGACCCCGCGGAGTTTACAATGAGCAGTTCTTC; CDR3: CASSQGPRGVYNEQFF
J: TRBJ2-2; D: TRBD1; V: TRBV28; size: .; DNA: TGTGCCAGCAGTTTGAGGGGGCACACCGGGGAGCTGTTTTTT; CDR3: CASSLRGHTGELFF
J: TRBJ2-7; D: TRBD2; V: TRBV20-1; size: once; DNA: TGCAGTGCTAGAGGAACGGGACTAGCGGGACCAGATTTCTACGAGCAGTACTTC; CDR3: CSARGTGLAGPDFYEQYF
J: TRBJ2-7; D: .; V: TRBV7-8; size: .; DNA: TGTGCCAGCAGCTGGAGGACAGCGTCCTACGAGCAGTACTTC; CDR3: CASSWRTASYEQYF
J: TRBJ1-1; D: TRBD1; V: TRBV19; size: once; DNA: TGTGCCAGTATCCCGAGCGGACAGGTGGTGGGGTACACTGAAGCTTTCTTT; CDR3: CASIPSGQVVGYTEAFF
J: TRBJ2-5; D: .; V: TRBV7-9; size: few; DNA: TGTGCCAGCAGCAACGGAGACTCCCAAGAGACCCAGTACTTC; CDR3: CASSNGDSQETQYF
J: TRBJ2-5; D: .; V: TRBV19; size: .; DNA: TGTGCCAGTAGTATTTGGATTGGCGAGACCCAGTACTTC; CDR3: CASSIWIGETQYF
J: TRBJ2-2; D: .; V: TRBV12-3/TRBV12-4; size: few; DNA: TGTGCCAGAGGAGGGGGTACCGGGGAGCTGTTTTTT; CDR3: CARGGGTGELFF
J: TRBJ2-7; D: .; V: TRBV27; size: .; DNA: TGTGCCAGCAGTCCGGGACCGGCCTACGAGCAGTACTTC; CDR3: CASSPGPAYEQYF
J: TRBJ2-1; D: TRBD2; V: TRBV4-1; size: once; DNA: TGCGCCAGCAGCCAAGGGGGACTAGCGGGAGGTCTGGGCTCCTACAATGAGCAGTTCTTC; CDR3: CASSQGGLAGGLGSYNEQFF
J: TRBJ1-2; D: TRBD1; V: TRBV5-1; size: .; DNA: TGCGCCAGCACACTCTACCGGGACAGGGAGGACGGCTACACCTTC; CDR3: CASTLYRDREDGYTF